This is a list of T cell receptor beta chains from one sample in a study of monozygotic twins with inflammatory bowel disease. TCRdb re-called the 5' RACE reads and shows each CDR3 protein once, DNA omitted. The sample has about 450,000 distinct CDR3 sequences. Sequencing used blood. The receptors were sampled from a human donor with ulcerative colitis or Crohn's disease, or a healthy co-twin of an affected twin (not recorded which). CDR3s include the opening cysteine and the closing phenylalanine or tryptophan.

j_call	v_call	cdr3_aa
TRBJ2-1	TRBV15	CATRRGTASYNEQFF
TRBJ2-7	TRBV12-3/TRBV12-4	CASSLGRGEQYF
TRBJ1-1	TRBV5-1	CASSFAPWTGATEAFF
TRBJ1-1	TRBV5-4	CASSLGQGAITEAFF
TRBJ1-1	TRBV12-3/TRBV12-4	CASSLLGITEAFF
TRBJ1-1	TRBV10-3	CAISESANTEAFF
TRBJ2-7	TRBV25-1	CASSEGTTYEQYF
TRBJ2-2	TRBV5-5	CASSFEIRNTGELFF
TRBJ1-2	TRBV14	CASSHLGTGVSSGYTF
TRBJ2-1	TRBV9	CASSVAGGSYNEQFF
TRBJ2-7	TRBV20-1	CSAAPTRDPYYEQYF
TRBJ1-3	TRBV19	CASSSTYSSGNTIYF
TRBJ1-6	TRBV28	CASSLRGQGARSPLHF
TRBJ1-2	TRBV6-1	CASSPGRRGYTF
TRBJ1-1	TRBV30	CAWSKVRDLTEAFF
TRBJ1-2	TRBV5-1	CASSWAGGANYGYTF
TRBJ2-7	TRBV10-3	CAISLIAGGSSEQYF
TRBJ1-3	TRBV19	CASSIIGQGNTIYF
TRBJ2-1	TRBV5-4	CASSWTGVDNEQFF
TRBJ2-1	TRBV5-1	CASSLGLAGGPYSYNEQFF
TRBJ2-1	TRBV18	CASSPRSSGIGTYNEQFF
TRBJ1-5	TRBV12-3/TRBV12-4	CASRPGQGASQPQHF
TRBJ1-1	TRBV5-1	CASSFSGAEAFF
TRBJ1-2	TRBV5-1	CASSLAAGGRYLSYTF
TRBJ2-5	TRBV11-1	CASSYDSAETQYF
TRBJ2-1	TRBV12-3/TRBV12-4	CASSSLTGTSRYNEQFF
TRBJ1-1	TRBV30	CAWSVDRVGTEAFF
TRBJ2-2	TRBV11-2	CASSLTGVGGELFF
TRBJ2-5	TRBV18	CASSPWGQSQETQYF
TRBJ2-3	TRBV7-2	CASSLRLRGGPDTQYF
TRBJ1-1	TRBV5-1	CASSLEGMGTEAFF
TRBJ2-7	TRBV6-2/TRBV6-3	CASTGGLDAYEQYF
TRBJ1-1	TRBV6-1	CASPDRGTNTEAFF
TRBJ2-1	TRBV4-2	CASSHTSGGAANEQFF
TRBJ2-3	TRBV11-2	CAVGRGDTDTQYF
TRBJ2-1	TRBV5-1	CASSLRDRGPNEQFF
TRBJ2-2	TRBV7-2	CASSGGGVLNTGELFF
TRBJ2-2	TRBV29-1	CSVEALYGELFF
TRBJ2-3	TRBV5-6	CASSPRGPGDTQYF
TRBJ1-6	TRBV9	CASSTEGQPNSPLHF
TRBJ2-3	TRBV20-1	CSVDGGPSTDTQYF
TRBJ2-1	TRBV4-2	CASSQNLAGNNDQFF
TRBJ2-3	TRBV7-3	CASSLTGPDTQYF
TRBJ1-1	TRBV12-3/TRBV12-4	CASSRTGTNTEAFF
TRBJ2-2	TRBV5-1	CASSPWTGLRSGELFF
TRBJ2-6	TRBV5-1	CASSPTQAGANVLTF
TRBJ1-4	TRBV27	CASSFLGTSGQGTANEKLFF
TRBJ2-1	TRBV4-3	CASSPLTATSSYNEQFF
TRBJ1-2	TRBV7-9	CASSPGGTSWNYGYTF
TRBJ2-7	TRBV10-3	CAINPGQDFIEHYF
TRBJ2-7	TRBV2	CASSVPTDAESYEQYF
TRBJ2-1	TRBV6-1	CASSLLGELKNEQFF
TRBJ2-1	TRBV5-4	CASSSTTKDEQFF
TRBJ2-1	TRBV15	CATSSAGLESSYNEQFF
TRBJ1-5	TRBV30	CAWTYRGLTQPQHF
TRBJ1-5	TRBV5-6	CASSLFASDGNQPQHF
TRBJ2-3	TRBV5-1	CASSWVTGQGSTDTQYF
TRBJ1-1	TRBV12-3/TRBV12-4	CASSPYSDRVRAFF
TRBJ1-3	TRBV20-1	CSATGQPESTIYF